This is a list of T cell receptor beta chains from one sample in a study of response to subunit inactivated influenza vaccine. Using its own MiXCR run on the RT-PCR reads, TCRdb lists one record per CDR3 protein. Altogether about 520,000 distinct CDR3 sequences are present, more than 7% being singletons, with the ten largest covering approximately 14%. Sequences were derived from PBMCs from blood, sampled roughly 24 months after vaccination. The receptors stem from a man aged 45 to 70 who received an inactivated influenza vaccine. The CDR3 runs from the conserved cysteine through the conserved F or W. A D gene is named only where the DNA matches it firmly. Part of the rows lack a size; the others show once, few, many or a class for expanded clones.

length: 10
J: TRBJ2-1
size: few
D: NA
V: TRBV12-3/TRBV12-4
DNA: TGTGCCAGCAGCCAACTTAGGCAGTTCTTC
CDR3: CASSQLRQFF

length: 13
J: TRBJ1-2
size: many
D: NA
V: TRBV7-9
DNA: TGTGCCAGCAGCCCCCACGATCGAAGGGGCTACACCTTC
CDR3: CASSPHDRRGYTF

length: 13
J: TRBJ1-5
size: NA
D: NA
V: TRBV6-5
DNA: TGTGCCAGCAGTTACTCGAAGAATCAGCCCCAGCATTTT
CDR3: CASSYSKNQPQHF

length: 16
J: TRBJ2-3
size: few
D: NA
V: TRBV5-1
DNA: TGCGCCAGCAGCTATTCAAGCTCCTTCAGCACAGATACGCAGTATTTT
CDR3: CASSYSSSFSTDTQYF

length: 14
J: TRBJ2-5
size: NA
D: NA
V: TRBV7-3
DNA: TGTGCCAGCAGCTCACAGGAGGGGGGAGAGACCCAGTACTTC
CDR3: CASSSQEGGETQYF

length: 13
J: TRBJ1-1
size: NA
D: NA
V: TRBV7-2
DNA: TGTGCCAGCAGCCCATCCGGACATGTTGAAGCTTTCTTT
CDR3: CASSPSGHVEAFF

length: 16
J: TRBJ2-2
size: few
D: NA
V: TRBV12-3/TRBV12-4
DNA: TGTGCCAGCAGCACGTTAGGGAGCGGAAACACCGGGGAGCTGTTTTTT
CDR3: CASSTLGSGNTGELFF

length: 15
J: TRBJ1-1
size: NA
D: NA
V: TRBV6-2/TRBV6-3
DNA: TGTGCCAGCATCAAAGGACAGTTTATGAACACTGAAGCTTTCTTT
CDR3: CASIKGQFMNTEAFF

length: 16
J: TRBJ2-5
size: few
D: TRBD2
V: TRBV7-8
DNA: TGTGCCAGCAGCTTTCGGACTAGCGGGGGTGGGGAGACCCAGTACTTC
CDR3: CASSFRTSGGGETQYF

length: 14
J: TRBJ1-2
size: many
D: TRBD1
V: TRBV6-2/TRBV6-3
DNA: TGTGCCAGCAGTAGGACAGGGGCGAGCTATGGCTACACCTTC
CDR3: CASSRTGASYGYTF

length: 14
J: TRBJ1-1
size: few
D: NA
V: TRBV20-1
DNA: TGCAGTGCTAGAGATCCCAGGGCGGACACTGAAGCTTTCTTT
CDR3: CSARDPRADTEAFF

length: 14
J: TRBJ1-1
size: many
D: NA
V: TRBV12-3/TRBV12-4
DNA: TGTGCCAGCAGCCCCTGGCCGGGGGATTTTGAAGCTTTCTTT
CDR3: CASSPWPGDFEAFF

length: 16
J: TRBJ2-3
size: few
D: NA
V: TRBV4-1
DNA: TGCGCCAGCAGCCAAAAGTCCTTTCGTGGCACAGATACGCAGTATTTT
CDR3: CASSQKSFRGTDTQYF

length: 13
J: TRBJ2-1
size: NA
D: NA
V: TRBV10-3
DNA: TGTGCCATCAGTGAGCCAGGGATCGATGAGCAGTTCTTC
CDR3: CAISEPGIDEQFF

length: 16
J: TRBJ2-3
size: few
D: TRBD2
V: TRBV20-1
DNA: TGCAGTGCTAGAACCGCTAGCGGGTTTAGCACAGATACGCAGTATTTT
CDR3: CSARTASGFSTDTQYF

length: 13
J: TRBJ2-7
size: many
D: NA
V: TRBV7-2
DNA: TGTGCCAGCAGCTTTACATATTCCTACGAGCAGTACTTC
CDR3: CASSFTYSYEQYF

length: 15
J: TRBJ2-5
size: NA
D: TRBD2
V: TRBV19
DNA: TGTGCCAGTAGTAGGGTAGCGGGGGGTTCGAAGACCCAGTACTTC
CDR3: CASSRVAGGSKTQYF